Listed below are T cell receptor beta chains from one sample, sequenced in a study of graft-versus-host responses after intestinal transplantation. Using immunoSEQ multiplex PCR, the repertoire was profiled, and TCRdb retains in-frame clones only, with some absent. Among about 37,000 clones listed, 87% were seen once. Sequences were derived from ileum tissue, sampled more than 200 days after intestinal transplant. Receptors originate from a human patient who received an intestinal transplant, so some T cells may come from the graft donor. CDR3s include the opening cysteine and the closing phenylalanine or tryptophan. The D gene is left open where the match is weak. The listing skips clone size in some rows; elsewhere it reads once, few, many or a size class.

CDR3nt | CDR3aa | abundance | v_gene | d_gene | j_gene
TGTGCCAGCAGTCGGGACAGTCTTTACGAGCAGTACTTC | CASSRDSLYEQYF | NA | TRBV2 | TRBD1 | TRBJ2-7
TGCAGCGTTCAACAGGGGCCCGAGCAGTACTTC | CSVQQGPEQYF | NA | TRBV29-1 | TRBD1 | TRBJ2-7
TGTGCCAGCAGCTTAGACCACACTGGAAACACCATATATTTT | CASSLDHTGNTIYF | NA | TRBV7-2 | NA | TRBJ1-3
TGTGCCAGCAGTGGGCGGAGGAACACCGGGGAGCTGTTTTTT | CASSGRRNTGELFF | NA | TRBV7-8 | NA | TRBJ2-2
TGTGCCAGCAGCCAAGGTCGGCAGGGGCCCACAGATACGCAGTATTTT | CASSQGRQGPTDTQYF | NA | TRBV4-2 | NA | TRBJ2-3
TGTGCCAGCAGTCCACAGGCGTGGTACGAGCAGTACTTC | CASSPQAWYEQYF | NA | TRBV6-1 | NA | TRBJ2-7
TGTGCCAGCAGTGAGGGGGTCTTCGGCAATCAGCCCCAGCATTTT | CASSEGVFGNQPQHF | NA | TRBV2 | NA | TRBJ1-5
TGTGCCAGCAGGGCCTCTCTCACAGATACGCAGTATTTT | CASRASLTDTQYF | NA | TRBV14 | NA | TRBJ2-3
TGTGCCAGCAGCTTAGCGAAGGGTAGCTATAACACCGGGGAGCTGTTTTTT | CASSLAKGSYNTGELFF | NA | TRBV7-9 | NA | TRBJ2-2
TGCGCCAGCAGGAGGACAGCTAACACTGAAGCTTTCTTT | CASRRTANTEAFF | NA | TRBV5-1 | NA | TRBJ1-1
TGTGCCAGCAGCAGGGACACCTATGGCTACACCTTC | CASSRDTYGYTF | few | TRBV28 | NA | TRBJ1-2
TGTGCCAGCAGTTTGGACGGGAGCTCCTATAATTCACCCCTCCACTTT | CASSLDGSSYNSPLHF | NA | TRBV27 | NA | TRBJ1-6
TGTGCTACCACCTGGGGGGGCACCGGGGAGCTGTTTTTT | CATTWGGTGELFF | NA | TRBV10-3 | TRBD2 | TRBJ2-2
TGTGCCAGCAGCGGCGGAGCGGGGGGGCTGTTCGAGCAGTACTTC | CASSGGAGGLFEQYF | once | TRBV9 | TRBD2 | TRBJ2-7